Sequencing of this T cell receptor (beta chain) was carried out in a study of blood T cells in healthy people across ages. Findings of the study overall: Among long-lived donors, naive CD4+ cells were more numerous and diversity higher than in aged donors.

It was with a sample-barcoded 5' primer and a J-beta primer mix that a second PCR of roughly 7 to 11 cycles was run. TCRdb redid the calling of the 5' RACE reads with MiXCR, one entry per CDR3 protein. The sample holds 1.5 million to 2 million distinct CDR3 sequences, 30% to 40% seen once. As regards this clonotype: Its target is not known.

The specimen was blood. The receptor was derived from a human donor in good health.

The CDR3 region is CASRNTGGEYEQYF. The CDR3 nucleotides read TGCGCCAGCAGGAACACAGGGGGCGAGTACGAGCAGTACTTC. J is TRBJ2-7 and V is TRBV5-1, with 9 bases fitting TRBD1. J was trimmed by 4 bases and V by 5 bases; bases with no gene match: 7. CDR3 size: 14 residues. Germline-derived CDR1 and CDR2 are SGHRS and YFSETQ.